This passage covers 4 T cell receptor beta chains from one sample sequenced in a study of post-analysis software for immune sequencing data. Study-wide findings and caveats: Elevated frequency relative to controls characterized several TRBV segments in patients, TRBV5-6, TRBV5-1 and TRBV20-1 among them.

Their recognized antigens are unknown. Included in the TCR beta cDNA libraries were unique molecular identifiers. MiXCR was run by TCRdb on the PCR reads, yielding one entry per CDR3 protein. The sample lists 450,000 or so distinct CDR3 sequences, roughly 45% occurring once. The sample was blood. The receptor set was obtained from a girl between 5 and 17 years old with multiple sclerosis.

This chain links TRBV7-3 with TRBJ1-1; D gene uncertain. The CDR3 has 14 residues. V gave up 1 base and J gave up 2 bases, with 8 bases separating them. The germline V gene has CDR1 SGHTA and CDR2 FQGTGA. The CDR3 spells CASSLMGGNTEAFF. The CDR3 region has the DNA TGTGCCAGCAGCTTAATGGGAGGAAACACTGAAGCTTTCTTT.

The chain combines TRBV10-3 with TRBJ2-5; TRBD2 aligns across 7 bases. Germline values: CDR1 ENHRY, CDR2 SYGVKD. The CDR3 contains 16 residues. V lost 2 bases, J lost 0 bases, and 6 bases stayed unmatched. CDR3 in amino acids: CAISEGTGGYQETQYF. The CDR3 nucleotides read TGTGCCATCAGTGAGGGAACGGGAGGATACCAAGAGACCCAGTACTTC.

The rearrangement joins TRBV6-6 to TRBJ2-1; the D gene is possibly TRBD2 (6 bases). The germline V and J ends were trimmed by 2 bases and 7 bases, with 18 bases remaining between them. The CDR3 contains 16 residues. Germline V gene lookup returns CDR1 MNHNY and CDR2 SVGAGI (reference sequence). The CDR3 here is CASSYTTQGGGNEQFF. The CDR3 DNA sequence: TGTGCCAGCAGTTACACCACGCAGGGAGGCGGGAATGAGCAGTTCTTC.

The rearrangement uses TRBV28 and TRBJ1-2; 7 positions match TRBD1. Germline-derived CDR1 and CDR2 are MDHEN and SYDVKM. This CDR3 is built from 15 residues. Trimming cost V 5 bases and J 2 bases; bases outside gene matches: 8. The CDR3 DNA is TGTGCCAGCAGTACCGGGACAGAGTTAAACTATGGCTACACCTTC. Translating gives CASSTGTELNYGYTF.